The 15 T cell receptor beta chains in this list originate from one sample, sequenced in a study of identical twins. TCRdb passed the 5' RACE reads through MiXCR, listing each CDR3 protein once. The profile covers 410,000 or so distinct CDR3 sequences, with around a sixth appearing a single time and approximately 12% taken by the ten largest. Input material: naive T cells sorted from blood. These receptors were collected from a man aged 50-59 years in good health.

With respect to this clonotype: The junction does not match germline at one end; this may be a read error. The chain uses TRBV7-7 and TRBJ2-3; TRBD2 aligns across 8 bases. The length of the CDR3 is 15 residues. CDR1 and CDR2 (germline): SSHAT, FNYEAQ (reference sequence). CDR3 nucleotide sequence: TGTGCTAGCAGCCCCGGGAGGGGGTGGACAGATACGCAGTATTTT. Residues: CASSPGRGWTDTQYF.

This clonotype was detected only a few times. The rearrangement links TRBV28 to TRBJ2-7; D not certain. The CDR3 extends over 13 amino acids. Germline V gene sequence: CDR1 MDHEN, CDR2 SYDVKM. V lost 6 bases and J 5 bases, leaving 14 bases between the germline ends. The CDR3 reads CASSQYGTHEQYF. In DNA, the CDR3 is TGTGCCAGCAGCCAATATGGTACCCACGAGCAGTACTTC.

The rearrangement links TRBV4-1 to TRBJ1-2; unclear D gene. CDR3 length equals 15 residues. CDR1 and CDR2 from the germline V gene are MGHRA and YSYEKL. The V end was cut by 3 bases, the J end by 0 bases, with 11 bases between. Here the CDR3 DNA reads TGCGCCAGCAGCCAGACGGGATTAGCTAACTATGGCTACACCTTC. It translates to CASSQTGLANYGYTF.

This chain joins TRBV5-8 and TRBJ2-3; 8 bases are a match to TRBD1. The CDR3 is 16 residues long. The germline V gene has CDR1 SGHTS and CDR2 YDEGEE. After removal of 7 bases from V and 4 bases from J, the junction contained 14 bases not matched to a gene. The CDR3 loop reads CASGQGRDTRADTQYF. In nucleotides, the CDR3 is TGTGCCAGCGGACAGGGTCGGGACACACGGGCAGATACGCAGTATTTT.

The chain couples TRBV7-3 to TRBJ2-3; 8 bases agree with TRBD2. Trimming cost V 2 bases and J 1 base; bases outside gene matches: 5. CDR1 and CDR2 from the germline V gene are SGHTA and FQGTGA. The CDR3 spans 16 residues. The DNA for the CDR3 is TGTGCCAGCAGCTTACGTCCAGCGGGAGGCACAGATACGCAGTATTTT. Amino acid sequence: CASSLRPAGGTDTQYF.

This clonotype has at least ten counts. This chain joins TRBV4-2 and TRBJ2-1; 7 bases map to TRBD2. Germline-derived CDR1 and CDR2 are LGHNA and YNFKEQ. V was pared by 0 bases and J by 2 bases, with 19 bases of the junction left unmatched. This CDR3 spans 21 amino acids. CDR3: CASSQDRPRSGTLNPYNEQFF. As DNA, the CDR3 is TGTGCCAGCAGCCAAGATAGGCCACGGAGCGGGACCCTGAATCCCTACAATGAGCAGTTCTTC.

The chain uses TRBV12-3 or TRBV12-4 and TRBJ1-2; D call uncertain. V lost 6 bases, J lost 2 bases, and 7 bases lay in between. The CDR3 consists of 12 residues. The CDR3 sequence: CASSVENYGYTF. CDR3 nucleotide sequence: TGTGCCAGCAGCGTTGAGAACTATGGCTACACCTTC.

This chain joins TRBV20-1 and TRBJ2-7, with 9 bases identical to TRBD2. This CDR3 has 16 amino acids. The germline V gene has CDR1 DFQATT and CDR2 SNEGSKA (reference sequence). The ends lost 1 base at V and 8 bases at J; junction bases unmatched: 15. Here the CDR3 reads CSARGGSGGLARQQYF. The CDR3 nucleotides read TGCAGTGCTAGAGGAGGTAGCGGGGGCCTCGCCCGTCAGCAGTACTTC.

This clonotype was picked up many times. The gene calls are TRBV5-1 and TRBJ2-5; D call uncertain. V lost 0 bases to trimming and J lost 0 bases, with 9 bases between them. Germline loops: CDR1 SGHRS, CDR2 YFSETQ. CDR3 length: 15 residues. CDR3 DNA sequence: TGCGCCAGCAGCTTGGACCCAACCTACCAAGAGACCCAGTACTTC. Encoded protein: CASSLDPTYQETQYF.

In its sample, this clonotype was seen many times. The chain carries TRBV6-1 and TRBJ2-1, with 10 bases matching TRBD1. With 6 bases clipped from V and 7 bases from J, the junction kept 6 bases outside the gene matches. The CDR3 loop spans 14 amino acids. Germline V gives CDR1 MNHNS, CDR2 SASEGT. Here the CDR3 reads CASSRTGGRNEQFF. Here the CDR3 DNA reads TGTGCCAGCAGCCGGACAGGGGGAAGGAATGAGCAGTTCTTC.

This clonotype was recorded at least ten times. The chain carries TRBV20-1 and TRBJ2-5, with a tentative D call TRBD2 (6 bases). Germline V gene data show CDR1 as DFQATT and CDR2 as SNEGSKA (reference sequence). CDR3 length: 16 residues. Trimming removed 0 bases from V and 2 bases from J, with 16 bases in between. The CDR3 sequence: CSARDLEGIGQETQYF. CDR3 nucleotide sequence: TGCAGTGCTAGAGATCTGGAGGGGATTGGGCAAGAGACCCAGTACTTC.

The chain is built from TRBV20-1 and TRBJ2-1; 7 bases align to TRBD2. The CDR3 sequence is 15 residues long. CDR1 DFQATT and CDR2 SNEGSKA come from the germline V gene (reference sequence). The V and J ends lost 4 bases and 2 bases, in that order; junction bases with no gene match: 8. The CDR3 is CSATSYGGTYNEQFF. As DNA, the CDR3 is TGCAGTGCTACCTCCTACGGGGGGACCTACAATGAGCAGTTCTTC.

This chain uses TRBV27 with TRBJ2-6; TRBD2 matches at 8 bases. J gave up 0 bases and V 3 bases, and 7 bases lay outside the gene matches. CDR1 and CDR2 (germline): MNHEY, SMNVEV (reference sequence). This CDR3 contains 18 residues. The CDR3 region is CASSFWSGGNSGANVLTF. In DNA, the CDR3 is TGTGCCAGCAGTTTCTGGTCGGGAGGGAACTCTGGGGCCAACGTCCTGACTTTC. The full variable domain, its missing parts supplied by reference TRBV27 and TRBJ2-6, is EAQVTQNPRYLITVTGKKLTVTCSQNMNHEYMSWYRQDPGLGLRQIYYSMNVEVTDKGDVPEGYKVSRKEKRNFPLILESPSPNQTSLYFCASSFWSGGNSGANVLTFGAGSRLTVL.

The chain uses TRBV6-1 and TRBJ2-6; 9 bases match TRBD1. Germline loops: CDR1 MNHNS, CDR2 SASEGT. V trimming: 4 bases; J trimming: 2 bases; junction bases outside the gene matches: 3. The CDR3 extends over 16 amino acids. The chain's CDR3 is CASSVTGGTGANVLTF. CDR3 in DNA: TGTGCCAGCAGTGTGACAGGGGGAACTGGGGCCAACGTCCTGACTTTC.

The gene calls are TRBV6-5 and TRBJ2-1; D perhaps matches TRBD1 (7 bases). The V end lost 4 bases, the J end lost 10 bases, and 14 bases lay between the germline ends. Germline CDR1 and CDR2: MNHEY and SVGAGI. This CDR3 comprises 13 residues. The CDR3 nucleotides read TGTGCCAGCAGTTTTCAGGGGGGCGACGAGCAGTTCTTC. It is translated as CASSFQGGDEQFF.